This is a list of T cell receptor beta chains from one sample in a study of identical twins. Each CDR3 protein is one row after TCRdb ran MiXCR on the 5' RACE reads. The table has roughly 630,000 distinct CDR3 sequences, about 7% seen once; the top ten hold approximately 1.5%. These data also formed part of another study, on yellow fever vaccine responses in identical twins.

The sequenced sample consisted of PBMCs. The receptors originated from a woman younger than 30 in good health. Each CDR3 is given without its conserved first and last residue. The D gene is left open where the match is weak. Rows give clone size only sometimes, using once, few, many, or a class for an expanded clone.

V: TRBV20-1
size: .
J: TRBJ2-2
D: .
CDR3: SARDRGYTGELF

V: TRBV25-1
size: few
J: TRBJ2-5
D: .
CDR3: ASSEVVGVGQETQY

V: TRBV29-1
size: .
J: TRBJ1-2
D: .
CDR3: SVEGNRGGYT

V: TRBV12-3/TRBV12-4
size: few
J: TRBJ2-3
D: TRBD1
CDR3: ASSPTGPTGTDTQY

V: TRBV20-1
size: few
J: TRBJ2-1
D: TRBD1
CDR3: SAPVLDRGNYNEQF

V: TRBV4-1
size: few
J: TRBJ2-5
D: TRBD1
CDR3: ASSQAGQGVGAQY

V: TRBV4-1
size: .
J: TRBJ1-5
D: .
CDR3: ASSQDGWTTRRNQPQH

V: TRBV14
size: many
J: TRBJ1-2
D: TRBD1
CDR3: ASSPRGPNYGYT

V: TRBV12-3/TRBV12-4
size: many
J: TRBJ2-2
D: TRBD1
CDR3: ASSRGTGGAGGELF

V: TRBV5-1
size: few
J: TRBJ2-2
D: TRBD2
CDR3: ASRPRSGTHGLAGGLNTGELF

V: TRBV14
size: many
J: TRBJ2-1
D: .
CDR3: ASSPGSGFEQF

V: TRBV14
size: .
J: TRBJ2-1
D: TRBD1
CDR3: ASSPIQGDVYNEQF